This TCR beta chain is from a study of blood T cell repertoires in COVID-19. TCRdb's copy holds only in-frame clones and misses some; the assay was immunoSEQ multiplex PCR. The sample includes some 150,000 clones, roughly nine tenths of them seen just once. V lost 5 bases and J lost 3; bases outside the gene matches: 5. CDR3 length equals 15 residues. Germline V lookup: CDR1 MNHEY, CDR2 SMNVEV (reference sequence). The chain recombines TRBV27 with TRBJ2-7, with 12 bases that match TRBD2. Sample: peripheral blood. The TCR sequence derives from a woman aged 60 to 75 with COVID-19, enrolled during active disease. The CDR3 DNA is TGTGCCAGCAGTCTCGGACTAGCGGGGAACTACGAGCAGTACTTC. Translated: CASSLGLAGNYEQYF.